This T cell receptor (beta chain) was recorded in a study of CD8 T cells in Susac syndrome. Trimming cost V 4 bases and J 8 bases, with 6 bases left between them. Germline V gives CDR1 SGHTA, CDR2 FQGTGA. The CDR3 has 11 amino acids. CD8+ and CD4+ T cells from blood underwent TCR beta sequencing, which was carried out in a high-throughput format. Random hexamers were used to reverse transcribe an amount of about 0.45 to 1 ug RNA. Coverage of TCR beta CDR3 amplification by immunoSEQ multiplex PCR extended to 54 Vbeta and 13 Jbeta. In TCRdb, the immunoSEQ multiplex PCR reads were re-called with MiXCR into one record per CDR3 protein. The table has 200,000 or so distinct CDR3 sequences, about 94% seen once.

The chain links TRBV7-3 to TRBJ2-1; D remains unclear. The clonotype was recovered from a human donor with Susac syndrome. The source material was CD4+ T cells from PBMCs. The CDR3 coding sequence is TGTGCCAGCAGCTCGGGTTATGAGCAGTTCTTC. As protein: CASSSGYEQFF. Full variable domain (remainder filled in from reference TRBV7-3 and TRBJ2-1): GAGVSQTPSNKVTEKGKYVELRCDPISGHTALYWYRQSLGQGPEFLIYFQGTGAADDSGLPNDRFFAVRPEGSVSTLKIQRTERGDSAVYLCASSSGYEQFFGPGTRLTVL.